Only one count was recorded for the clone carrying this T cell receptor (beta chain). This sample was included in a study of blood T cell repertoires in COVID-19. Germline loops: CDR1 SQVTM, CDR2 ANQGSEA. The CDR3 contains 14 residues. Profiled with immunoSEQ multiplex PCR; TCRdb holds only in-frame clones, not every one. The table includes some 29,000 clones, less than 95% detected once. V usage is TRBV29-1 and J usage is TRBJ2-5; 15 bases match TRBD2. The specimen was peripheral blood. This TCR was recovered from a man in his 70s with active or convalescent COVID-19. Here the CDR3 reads CGTSGGMLQETQYF. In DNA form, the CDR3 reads TGCGGGACTAGCGGGGGGATGCTACAAGAGACCCAGTACTTC.